Listed below are T cell receptor beta chains from one sample, sequenced in a study of T cell repertoires and HLA-DP antigens. These receptors' targets are unknown. Only in-frame clones appear in the TCRdb table, and some are missing; sequencing was by immunoSEQ multiplex PCR. The sample lists some 110,000 clones; 80% to 95% were seen once. Sequencing used CD4+ T cells from PBMCs. The receptors were gathered from a woman younger than 30 in good health and CMV-seronegative. The CDR3 runs from the conserved cysteine through the conserved F or W. A D gene is named only where the DNA matches it firmly. A clone size is listed for some rows: how often the clone was seen (once, few, many), or a class if it is expanded.

D gene	J gene	clone size	V gene	CDR3 DNA	CDR3 protein
TRBD1	TRBJ2-1	.	TRBV9	TGTGCCAGCAGCGGACCGGGACAGGTAATGAGGAAGTTCTTC	CASSGPGQVMRKFF
TRBD1	TRBJ2-3	.	TRBV11-1	TGTGCCAGCAGCACCTCGGGGGACAGGGTGGCAGATACGCAGTATTTT	CASSTSGDRVADTQYF
TRBD1	TRBJ2-5	few	TRBV29-1	TGCAGCGTTTCAGGGGGCTCTCGTGAGACCCAGTACTTC	CSVSGGSRETQYF
.	TRBJ1-4	.	TRBV10-1	TGCGCCAGCAGTGAGTCTTCCGGTGGGGGAAATGAAAAACTGTTTTTT	CASSESSGGGNEKLFF
.	TRBJ2-5	.	TRBV11-2	TGTGCCAGCAGCTTGTCGGGACCCCAAGAGACCCAGTACTTC	CASSLSGPQETQYF
TRBD1	TRBJ1-2	.	TRBV6-4	TGTGCCAGCAGTGACCAGACAACAGGGGCGTCCGGCTACACCTTC	CASSDQTTGASGYTF
.	TRBJ1-2	.	TRBV9	TGTGCCAGCAACACCCCGCTCTATGGCTACACCTTC	CASNTPLYGYTF
.	TRBJ2-3	.	TRBV28	TGTGCCAGCAGTTCCCAGACAGATACGCAGTATTTT	CASSSQTDTQYF
TRBD1	TRBJ1-1	.	TRBV28	TGTGCCAGCAGTTTCGGACAGGGAGTCACTGAAGCTTTCTTT	CASSFGQGVTEAFF
.	TRBJ1-2	.	TRBV5-1	TGCGCCAGCAGCTTGGGCGTTGGAGGGAGGGGTGATGGCTACACCTTC	CASSLGVGGRGDGYTF
.	TRBJ1-2	.	TRBV7-9	TGTGCCAGCAGCTTAGGGGATCGCCGCTACACCTTC	CASSLGDRRYTF
.	TRBJ1-1	.	TRBV15	TGTGCCACCAGCAGAGATGACGGGGTGGGGGGTGAAGCTTTCTTT	CATSRDDGVGGEAFF
.	TRBJ1-5	.	TRBV11-2	TGTGCCAGCGGCAATAGCAATCAGCCCCAGCATTTT	CASGNSNQPQHF
.	TRBJ2-2	.	TRBV10-1	TGCGCCAGCAGTGAGGGCACGGGGACGCCCACCGGGGAGCTGTTTTTT	CASSEGTGTPTGELFF
.	TRBJ1-2	once	TRBV4-2	TGTGCCAGCAGCCAAGAGTCAGGGGTTAGCTATGGCTACACCTTC	CASSQESGVSYGYTF
.	TRBJ2-1	.	TRBV29-1	TGCAGCGTTGATGAGATTGGGCAGTTCTTC	CSVDEIGQFF
TRBD1	TRBJ1-3	.	TRBV9	TGTGCCAGCAGCGTAGAGGGACAGGGGATCTCTGGAAACACCATATATTTT	CASSVEGQGISGNTIYF
TRBD2	TRBJ2-1	once	TRBV7-8	TGTGCCAGCAGCTTAGCGACTAGCGGGGAGAGCTCCTACAATGAGCAGTTCTTC	CASSLATSGESSYNEQFF
.	TRBJ2-5	once	TRBV27	TGTGCCAGCAGTAAATATCGCCAAGAGACCCAGTACTTC	CASSKYRQETQYF
.	TRBJ1-3	once	TRBV7-2	TGTGCCAGCAGCTTAGGGGTGAGCTCTGGAAACACCATATATTTT	CASSLGVSSGNTIYF
TRBD1	TRBJ2-1	once	TRBV7-9	TGTGCCAGCAGCTTAGCTTACCGGGACAGGACCTTCAATGAGCAGTTCTTC	CASSLAYRDRTFNEQFF
.	TRBJ2-1	.	TRBV5-1	TGCGCCAGCAGCTTCTTGGCAGGTCTTTCCCACAATGAGCAGTTCTTC	CASSFLAGLSHNEQFF
TRBD2	TRBJ2-5	.	TRBV25-1	TGTGCCAGCAGTGAAGGGGGGACTAGCGAGACCCAGTACTTC	CASSEGGTSETQYF
TRBD1	TRBJ1-1	.	TRBV10-3	TGTGCCATCAGTGCATCAGGGGGGGAGAACACTGAAGCTTTCTTT	CAISASGGENTEAFF
TRBD2	TRBJ2-7	.	TRBV18	TGTGCCAGCTCAACACTAGCGGGAGGGCCCTACGAGCAGTACTTC	CASSTLAGGPYEQYF
TRBD1	TRBJ1-5	.	TRBV10-3	TGTGCCATCAGTGAGGACAGGGGAGGTTACCAGCCCCAGCATTTT	CAISEDRGGYQPQHF
TRBD1	TRBJ2-7	once	TRBV11-2	TGTGCCAGCAGCTTAATGGGGGGACAGGGGAGATACGAGCAGTACTTC	CASSLMGGQGRYEQYF
.	TRBJ2-6	.	TRBV27	TGTGCCAGCAGCGCAGGTAGCCTTGGTTACGGGGCCAACGTCCTGACTTTC	CASSAGSLGYGANVLTF
.	TRBJ2-2	.	TRBV28	TGTGCCAGCACCGGGGCCTCGAACACCGGGGAGCTGTTTTTT	CASTGASNTGELFF